This is a list of T cell receptor beta chains from one sample in a study of blood T cells in healthy people across ages. One entry per CDR3 protein results from TCRdb running MiXCR on the 5' RACE reads. The sample records 700,000 or so distinct CDR3 sequences, approximately 21% being singletons. The sample consisted of blood. The receptors originated from a man aged 70-80 years in good health. Both conserved end residues are part of each CDR3.

v_call	cdr3_length	cdr3_aa
TRBV27	13	CASTEEGGETQYF
TRBV3-1	14	CASSQQTARNEQYF
TRBV6-1	15	CASSEELAGAVEQFF
TRBV12-3/TRBV12-4	14	CASSLGVRGYEHYF
TRBV10-2	12	CASSEGGDEAFF
TRBV5-5	15	CASSLVGGSKDTQYF
TRBV5-1	17	CASSPGLAHISTDTQYF
TRBV7-2	14	CASSLVGGRSEQYF
TRBV20-1	11	CSARDQTEAFF
TRBV5-1	13	CASSLGLKETQYF
TRBV20-1	14	CSARDQQGGETQYF
TRBV7-9	12	CASSLKRDEQFF
TRBV11-2	15	CASSRDRDSGNTIYF
TRBV29-1	12	CSGLVDRYEQYF
TRBV20-1	11	CSARDYSEQYF
TRBV12-3/TRBV12-4	11	CASSFRDEQYF
TRBV24-1	14	CATSEWTRTGELFF
TRBV12-3/TRBV12-4	14	CASTVPANTGELFF
TRBV6-2/TRBV6-3	15	CASSYSIVAGGLVFF
TRBV29-1	12	CSVSSSSNVLTF
TRBV5-1	14	CASSGFAGVDIQYF
TRBV18	15	CASSDGRGSNYGYTF
TRBV5-1	14	CASSQMTAYNEQFF
TRBV7-8	15	CASSTTSGSLNEQFF
TRBV7-9	11	CAGGNTYEQYF
TRBV3-1	16	CASSQDHDRVRDTQYF
TRBV11-2	13	CASTGGGGETQYF
TRBV13	15	CPSSLGGAGTDTQYF
TRBV6-6	14	CASSHVVRDYEQYF
TRBV12-3/TRBV12-4	16	CASSFRRTEHTDTQYF
TRBV3-1	11	CASGEWGGAFF
TRBV7-2	15	CASSSFVATNEKLFF
TRBV24-1	13	CATTGTFTDTQYF
TRBV20-1	14	CSAGTTSAHETQYF
TRBV12-3/TRBV12-4	15	CATQAQRGSTDTQYF
TRBV12-3/TRBV12-4	14	CASSRYNMAYEQYF
TRBV5-1	16	CASSLVFQARGYEQYF
TRBV20-1	16	CSAHIFNRGLKDTQYF
TRBV11-2	14	CASSQTLGEATQYF
TRBV12-3/TRBV12-4	15	CASSPLAVRYNEQFF
TRBV7-2	15	CASSLGAGNREKLFF
TRBV18	16	CASSLSAQGRGEKLFF
TRBV6-5	13	CASTQTGSGEQYF
TRBV5-5	12	CASSLARDIQYF
TRBV3-1	13	CASSQGQLREQFF
TRBV20-1	14	CSARTGTANNEQFF